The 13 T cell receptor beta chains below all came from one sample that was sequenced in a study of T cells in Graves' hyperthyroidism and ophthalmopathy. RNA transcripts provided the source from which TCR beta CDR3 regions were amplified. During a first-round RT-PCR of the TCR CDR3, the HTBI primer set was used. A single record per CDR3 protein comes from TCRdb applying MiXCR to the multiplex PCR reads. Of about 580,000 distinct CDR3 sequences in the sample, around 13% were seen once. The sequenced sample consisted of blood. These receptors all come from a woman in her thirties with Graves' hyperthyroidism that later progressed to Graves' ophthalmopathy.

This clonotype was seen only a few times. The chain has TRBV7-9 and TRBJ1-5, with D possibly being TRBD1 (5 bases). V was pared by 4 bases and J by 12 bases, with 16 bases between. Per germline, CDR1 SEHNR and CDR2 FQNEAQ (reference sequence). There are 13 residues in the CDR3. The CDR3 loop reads CASSSERGAGQHF. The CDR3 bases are TGTGCCAGCAGCTCGGAGCGAGGGGCTGGCCAGCATTTT.

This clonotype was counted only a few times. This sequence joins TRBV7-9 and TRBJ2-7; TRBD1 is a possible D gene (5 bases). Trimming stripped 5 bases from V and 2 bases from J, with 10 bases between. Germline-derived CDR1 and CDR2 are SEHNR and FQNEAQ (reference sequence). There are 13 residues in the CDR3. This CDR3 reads CASSQTVAYEQYF. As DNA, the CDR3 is TGTGCCAGCAGCCAGACAGTAGCCTACGAGCAGTACTTC.

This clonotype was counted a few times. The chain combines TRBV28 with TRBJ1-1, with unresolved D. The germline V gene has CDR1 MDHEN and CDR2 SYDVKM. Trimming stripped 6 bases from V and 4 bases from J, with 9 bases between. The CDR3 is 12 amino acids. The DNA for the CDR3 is TGTGCCAGCAGGACCGAGGGCACTGAAGCTTTCTTT. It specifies CASRTEGTEAFF.

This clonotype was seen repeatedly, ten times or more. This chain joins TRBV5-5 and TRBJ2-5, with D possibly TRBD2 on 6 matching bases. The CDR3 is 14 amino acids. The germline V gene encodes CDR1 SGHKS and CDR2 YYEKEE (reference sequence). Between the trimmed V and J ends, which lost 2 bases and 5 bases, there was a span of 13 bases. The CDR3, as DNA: TGTGCCAGCAGCTTTCCCGGGAGATACGAGACCCAGTACTTC. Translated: CASSFPGRYETQYF.

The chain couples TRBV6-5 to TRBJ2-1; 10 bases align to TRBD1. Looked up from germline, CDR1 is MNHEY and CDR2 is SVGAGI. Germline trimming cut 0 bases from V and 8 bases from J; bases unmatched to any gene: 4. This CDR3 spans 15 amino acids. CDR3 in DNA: TGTGCCAGCAGTTACTCCGGGGGACAGGGGTATGAGCAGTTCTTC. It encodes CASSYSGGQGYEQFF.

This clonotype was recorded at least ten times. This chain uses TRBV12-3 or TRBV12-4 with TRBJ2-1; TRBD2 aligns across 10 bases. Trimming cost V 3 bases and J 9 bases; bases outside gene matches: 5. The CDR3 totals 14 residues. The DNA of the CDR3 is TGTGCCAGCAGTTTGTCCAGCGGGAGGGGTGAGCAGTTCTTC. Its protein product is CASSLSSGRGEQFF.

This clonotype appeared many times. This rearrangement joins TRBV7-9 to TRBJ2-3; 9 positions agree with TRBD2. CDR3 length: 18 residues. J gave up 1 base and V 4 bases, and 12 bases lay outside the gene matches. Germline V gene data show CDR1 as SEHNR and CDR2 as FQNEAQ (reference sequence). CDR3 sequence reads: CASSSDLRTSARTDTQYF. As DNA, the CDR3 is TGTGCCAGCAGCTCCGATCTGAGGACTAGCGCACGCACAGATACGCAGTATTTT.

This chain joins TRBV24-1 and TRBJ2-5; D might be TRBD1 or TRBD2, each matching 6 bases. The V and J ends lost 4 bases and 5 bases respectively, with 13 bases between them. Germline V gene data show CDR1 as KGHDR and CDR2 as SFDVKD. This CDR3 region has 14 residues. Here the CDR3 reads CATSDPRGPETQYF. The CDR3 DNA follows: TGTGCCACCAGTGACCCCCGGGGGCCGGAGACCCAGTACTTC.

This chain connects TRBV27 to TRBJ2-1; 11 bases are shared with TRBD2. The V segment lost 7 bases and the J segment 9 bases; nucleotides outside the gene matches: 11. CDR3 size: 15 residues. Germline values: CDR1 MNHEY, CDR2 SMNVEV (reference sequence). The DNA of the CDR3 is TGTGCCAGCAATGGGCTAGCGGGAGGAGGGGGTGAGCAGTTCTTC. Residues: CASNGLAGGGGEQFF.

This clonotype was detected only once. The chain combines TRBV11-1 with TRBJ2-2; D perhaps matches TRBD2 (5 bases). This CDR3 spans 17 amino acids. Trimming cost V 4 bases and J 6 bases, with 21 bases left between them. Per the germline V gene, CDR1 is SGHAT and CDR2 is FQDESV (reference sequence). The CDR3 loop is CASSCGWRSAQAGELFF. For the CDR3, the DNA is TGTGCCAGCAGCTGTGGGTGGAGGTCGGCCCAGGCCGGGGAGCTGTTTTTT.

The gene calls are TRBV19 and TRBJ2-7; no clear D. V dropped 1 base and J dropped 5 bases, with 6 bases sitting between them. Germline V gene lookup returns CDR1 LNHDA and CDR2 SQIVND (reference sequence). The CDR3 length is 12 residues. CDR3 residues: CASSIVGNEQYF. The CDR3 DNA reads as TGTGCCAGTAGTATAGTGGGGAACGAGCAGTACTTC.

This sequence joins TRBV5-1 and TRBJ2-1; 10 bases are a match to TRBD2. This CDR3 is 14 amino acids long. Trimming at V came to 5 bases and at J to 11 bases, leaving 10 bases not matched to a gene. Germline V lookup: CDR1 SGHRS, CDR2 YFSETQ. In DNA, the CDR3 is TGCGCCAGCAGTTCCGGACTAGCGGTCCCTCAGCAGTTCTTC. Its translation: CASSSGLAVPQQFF.

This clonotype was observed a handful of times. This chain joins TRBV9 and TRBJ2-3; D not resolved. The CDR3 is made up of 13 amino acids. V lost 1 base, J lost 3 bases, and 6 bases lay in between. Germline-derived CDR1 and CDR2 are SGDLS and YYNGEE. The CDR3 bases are TGTGCCAGCAGCGTAACCTGGACAGATACGCAGTATTTT. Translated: CASSVTWTDTQYF.